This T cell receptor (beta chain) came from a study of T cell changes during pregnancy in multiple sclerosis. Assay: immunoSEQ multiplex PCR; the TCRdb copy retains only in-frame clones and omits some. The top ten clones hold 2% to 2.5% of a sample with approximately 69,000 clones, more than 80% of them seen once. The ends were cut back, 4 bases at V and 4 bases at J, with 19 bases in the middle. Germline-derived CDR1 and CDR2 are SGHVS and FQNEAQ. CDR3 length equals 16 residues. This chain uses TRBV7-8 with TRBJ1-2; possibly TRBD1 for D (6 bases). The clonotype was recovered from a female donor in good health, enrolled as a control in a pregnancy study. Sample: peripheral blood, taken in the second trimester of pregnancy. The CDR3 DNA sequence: TGTGCCAGCAGCTCCGTAGCGGGCAGGGGATCCTATGGCTACACCTTC. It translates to CASSSVAGRGSYGYTF.